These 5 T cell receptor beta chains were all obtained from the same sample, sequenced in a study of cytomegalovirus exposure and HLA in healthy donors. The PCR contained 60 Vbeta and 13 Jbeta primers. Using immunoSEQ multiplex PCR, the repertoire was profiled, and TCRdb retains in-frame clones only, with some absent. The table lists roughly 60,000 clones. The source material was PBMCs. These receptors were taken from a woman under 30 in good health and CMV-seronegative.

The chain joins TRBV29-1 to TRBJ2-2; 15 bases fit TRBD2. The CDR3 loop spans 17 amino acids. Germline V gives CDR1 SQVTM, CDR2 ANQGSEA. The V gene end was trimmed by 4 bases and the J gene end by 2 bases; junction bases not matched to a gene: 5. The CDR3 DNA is TGCAGCGTTGCGGGACTAGCGGGAGGACTTAACACCGGGGAGCTGTTTTTT. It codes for CSVAGLAGGLNTGELFF.

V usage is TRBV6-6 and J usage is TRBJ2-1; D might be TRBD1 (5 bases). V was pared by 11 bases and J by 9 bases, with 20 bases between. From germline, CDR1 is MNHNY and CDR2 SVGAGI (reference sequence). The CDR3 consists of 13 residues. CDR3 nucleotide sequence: TGTGCCTCCTCAGGGCAGGTCCGTAGTGAGCAGTTCTTC. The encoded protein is CASSGQVRSEQFF.

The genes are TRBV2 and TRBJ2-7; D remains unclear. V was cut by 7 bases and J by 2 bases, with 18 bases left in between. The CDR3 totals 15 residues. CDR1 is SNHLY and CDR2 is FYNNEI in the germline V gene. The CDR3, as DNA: TGTGCCAGCACTTCAGGTAGGCAGGCGACCTACGAGCAGTACTTC. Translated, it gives CASTSGRQATYEQYF.

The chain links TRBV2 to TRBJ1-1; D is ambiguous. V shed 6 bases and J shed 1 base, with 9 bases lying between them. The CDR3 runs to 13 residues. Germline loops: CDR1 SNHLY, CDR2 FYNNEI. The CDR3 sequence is CASSTTRNTEAFF. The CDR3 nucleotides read TGTGCCAGCAGCACCACAAGGAACACTGAAGCTTTCTTT.

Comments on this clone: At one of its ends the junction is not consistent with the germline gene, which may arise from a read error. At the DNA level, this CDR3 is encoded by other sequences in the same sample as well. In DNA, the CDR3 is TGTGCCTGGAGTGTAACAGGGCGGTGGCAGCCCCAACATTTT. It translates to CAWSVTGRWQPQHF. The chain joins TRBV30 to TRBJ1-5, with a possible D match to TRBD1 (6 bases). The CDR3 sequence is 14 residues long. The germline V gene encodes CDR1 GTSNPN and CDR2 SVGIG (reference sequence).